The rows below give T cell receptor beta chains drawn from one sample of a study of T cell repertoires and HLA-DP antigens. Generated by immunoSEQ multiplex PCR, the TCRdb table keeps only in-frame clones and is missing some. The repertoire has about 89,000 clones, roughly 86% of them found once; the top ten carry approximately 1.5%. These receptors have no known antigen. The sample taken for sequencing was CD4+ T cells from PBMCs. The receptors shown here come from a man aged 50 or older in good health and CMV-seronegative. CDR3s include the opening cysteine and the closing phenylalanine or tryptophan. Fields, in order: clone size, J gene, V gene, D gene, CDR3 DNA, CDR3 protein. The D gene is left open where the match is weak. Size values are once, few and many counts, or a class for expanded clones, and some rows have none.

size: -
J: TRBJ2-4
V: TRBV29-1
D: TRBD1
DNA: TGCAGCGCCGTAACACAAGGGGGCGCAGGGGCCAAAAACATTCAGTACTTC
CDR3: CSAVTQGGAGAKNIQYF

size: -
J: TRBJ2-5
V: TRBV28
D: TRBD2
DNA: TGTGCCAGCAGCCGGGGGGTGGCAGGGCTTGACTTC
CDR3: CASSRGVAGLDF

size: -
J: TRBJ2-7
V: TRBV4-3
D: -
DNA: TGCGCCAGCAGCCAAGAAAACGGGAAGCAGTACTTC
CDR3: CASSQENGKQYF

size: -
J: TRBJ1-3
V: TRBV6-5
D: TRBD1
DNA: TGTGCCAGCAGTCGCGACAGGGACTCTGGAAACACCATATATTTT
CDR3: CASSRDRDSGNTIYF

size: -
J: TRBJ2-6
V: TRBV7-2
D: -
DNA: TGTGCCAGCAGCTCACACGTCTCTGGGGCCAACGTCCTGACTTTC
CDR3: CASSSHVSGANVLTF

size: -
J: TRBJ1-2
V: TRBV7-9
D: -
DNA: TGTGCCAGCAGCTCGGACATTTATAACTATGGCTACACCTTC
CDR3: CASSSDIYNYGYTF

size: few
J: TRBJ2-5
V: TRBV2
D: -
DNA: TGTGCCAGCAGTGAGGCTCGGGAAGAGACCCAGTACTTC
CDR3: CASSEAREETQYF

size: -
J: TRBJ2-5
V: TRBV5-5
D: -
DNA: TGTGCCAGCAGCCCGGACGGGAAGACCCAGTACTTC
CDR3: CASSPDGKTQYF

size: -
J: TRBJ1-1
V: TRBV29-1
D: TRBD1
DNA: TGCAGCGTTGTACAGGGGGGAAAGAGCACTGAAGCTTTCTTT
CDR3: CSVVQGGKSTEAFF

size: -
J: TRBJ2-5
V: TRBV6-5
D: TRBD1
DNA: TGTGCCAGCAAGCGACAGGGCGGAGAGACCCAGTACTTC
CDR3: CASKRQGGETQYF

size: -
J: TRBJ1-1
V: TRBV13
D: TRBD1
DNA: TGTGCCAGCAGCCGATACACAGGGGGCACTGAAGCTTTCTTT
CDR3: CASSRYTGGTEAFF

size: once
J: TRBJ2-1
V: TRBV5-1
D: TRBD2
DNA: TGCGCCAGCAGCCCTAGGACTAGCGGGAGGCCCCGCCCCTACAATGAGCAGTTCTTC
CDR3: CASSPRTSGRPRPYNEQFF

size: -
J: TRBJ2-1
V: TRBV19
D: TRBD2
DNA: TGTGCCAGTAGCTCCGGGACTAGCGGGGAGGTTTACAATGAGCAGTTCTTC
CDR3: CASSSGTSGEVYNEQFF

size: -
J: TRBJ2-5
V: TRBV7-9
D: TRBD2
DNA: TGTGCCAGCAGCTTAGCTAGCGGGAGTGCTAAAGAGACCCAGTACTTC
CDR3: CASSLASGSAKETQYF

size: -
J: TRBJ2-2
V: TRBV11-2
D: TRBD1
DNA: TGTGCCAGCAGCATCCGGGACAGGCACAACACCGGGGAGCTGTTTTTT
CDR3: CASSIRDRHNTGELFF

size: -
J: TRBJ2-7
V: TRBV30
D: -
DNA: TGTGCCTGGGGAAGGTTTCAATACGAGCAGTACTTC
CDR3: CAWGRFQYEQYF